This TCR beta chain was profiled in a study of CD8+CD57+ T cells in acquired aplastic anemia. Whole-study context: Sorted CD4+ and CD8+ cell DNA averaged roughly 3.2 ug. Study outcomes and limitations: Patient and control CD8+ Simpson's diversity was not significantly different.

The study profiled TCR beta VDJ and CDR3 using genomic DNA as template. MiXCR, applied by TCRdb to the reads, yields one record per CDR3 protein. The repertoire holds 160,000 or so distinct CDR3 sequences, with around 48% as singletons. This clonotype was observed at least ten times. The antigen remains undetermined. V was shortened by 5 bases and J by 1 base, with 9 bases between the two germline ends. The CDR3 loop spans 14 amino acids. Germline V gives CDR1 SGHNT, CDR2 YYREEE (reference sequence). Flow cytometry had shown expanded CD8+CD57+ cells in the patients chosen for sequencing. Severe acquired aplastic anemia was diagnosed in all patients. Untreated patients provided the blood samples, with no therapy given before sampling.

The origin of this receptor is a human donor with aplastic anemia. The sample taken for sequencing was sorted CD4+, CD8+, or CD8+CD57+ T cells (not recorded which) from PBMCs. The gene calls are TRBV5-4 and TRBJ2-2; D is perhaps TRBD1 (5 bases). The CDR3 region has the DNA TGTGCCAGCAGGGCTACAGGGAACACCGGGGAGCTGTTTTTT. Protein: CASRATGNTGELFF.